This T cell receptor (beta chain) was identified in a study of T cells after posttransplantation cyclophosphamide (dated by TCRdb to about 2016). With regard to the full study: Using TRB sequencing, the study followed how the T cell repertoire reconstituted after myeloablative bone marrow transplantation in which posttransplantation cyclophosphamide served as GVHD prophylaxis. TRB sequencing was also done on up to about 3 additional blood samples from 2 to 5.2 years after transplant in 3 patients, and on pretransplant blood from several patients. TRA and TRB clonality were tightly correlated in ten or so samples, so subsequent TCR analyses focused on TRB only. Public TRB sequences were checked against a database of over 3,500 sequences associated with responses to pathogens, tumor antigens, self-antigens and alloantigens. Antigen receptor sequencing covered samples from some 35 PTCy-treated patients and 16 of their related bone marrow donors. Blood from all 30 or so PTCy patients with 1-year posttransplant specimens was subjected to TRB sequencing.

TRB sequencing used genomic DNA with the immunoSEQ assay at survey resolution or the hsTCRB kit. Turning to the authors' computational methods: Initial read processing used immunoSEQ software, and repertoire analyses used the LymphoSeq R package. For each TRB dataset, clonality was calculated as 1 minus normalized Shannon entropy, and the Gini coefficient was computed as well. Phenotypes of unsorted samples were inferred by mapping TRB sequences from sorted subsets of the recipient or donor onto unsorted samples of the same recipient. In its TCRdb copy, this immuneACCESS table keeps in-frame sequences only and misses some clones. Where compared with another copy, unresolved V genes explain less than half of these, and the others have no known cause. Clone size and the V and J calls come from that table; the DNA yielded D and trimming. In this sample the table shows some 66,000 clones, around 93% of which occur a single time. The leading ten clones occupy roughly 2.9% of the sample.

Related bone marrow donors provided peripheral blood samples on the day of marrow donation. Peripheral blood and bone marrow mononuclear cells were isolated by Ficoll-Hypaque density centrifugation and were cryopreserved. Points on this clone: There is no known antigen for this receptor. One base away there is no much larger clone; base qualities are not given.

The CDR3 numbers 14 residues from cysteine through phenylalanine. The retained sequence is limited to the CDR3, 42 bases, with the frame set at the first base. The germline V gene provides CDR1 KGHSH and CDR2 LQKENI. Trimming at the junction amounts to 5 bases on V and 5 bases on J, and the germline ends lie 13 bases apart. Findings and caveats that apply to the study as a whole: Donor-recipient similarity was low at 1-2 months but increased during the first year, and donor CD8+ memory clones often dominated later blood repertoires. Across fewer than 50 patients, TRB clonality was highly associated with recipient CMV seropositivity and CMV reactivation, and diversity in PTCy patients was similar to diversity in CNI/methotrexate controls. The TRB repertoires of T cells infiltrating skin or the GI tract showed only limited overlap with the TRB repertoires found in blood.

This receptor chain uses TRBV18 and TRBJ1-5, with no confident D gene call. The TCR comes from a woman under 40 in good health and a related stem cell transplant donor. The sequenced material came from PBMCs. The DNA sequence follows: TGTGCCAGCTCATTGGGGTTAACCGATCAGCCCCAGCATTTT. Translated, it gives CASSLGLTDQPQHF. With all but the CDR3 taken from the reference TRBV18 and TRBJ1-5 genes, the full variable domain is: NAGVMQNPRHLVRRRGQEARLRCSPMKGHSHVYWYRQLPEEGLKFMVYLQKENIIDESGMPKERFSAEFPKEGPSILRIQQVVRGDSAAYFCASSLGLTDQPQHFGDGTRLSIL.